Listed here are 27 T cell receptor beta chains from one sample, sequenced in a study of blood T cell repertoires in COVID-19 (dated by TCRdb to the early 2020s). Library preparation was by the immunoSEQ multiplex PCR assay. TCRdb stores this immuneACCESS table with in-frame sequences only. Part of the clones is absent; in the studies checked, under half of the shortfall reflects unresolved V genes, and no reason is known for the rest. For this sample the table gives 45,000 to 60,000 clones, of which approximately 83% were detected only once. Clones ranked in the top ten supply about 9.1% of the sample. Material: peripheral blood. The receptors here all came from an elderly man with COVID-19, enrolled during active disease.

The rearrangement joins TRBV18 to TRBJ2-1; TRBD2 aligns across 10 bases. The J segment lost 8 bases and the V segment lost 1 base, leaving 8 bases of the junction unmatched. This CDR3 is 16 amino acids long. Germline CDR1 reads KGHSH; CDR2 reads LQKENI. Here the CDR3 reads CASSPRLAGVLDEQFF. In nucleotides, the CDR3 is TGTGCCAGCTCACCACGACTAGCGGGTGTATTGGATGAGCAGTTCTTC. The whole variable domain, filled in from reference TRBV18 and TRBJ2-1, reads NAGVMQNPRHLVRRRGQEARLRCSPMKGHSHVYWYRQLPEEGLKFMVYLQKENIIDESGMPKERFSAEFPKEGPSILRIQQVVRGDSAAYFCASSPRLAGVLDEQFFGPGTRLTVL.

The V call is TRBV5-6, the J call TRBJ1-1; the D gene is possibly TRBD1 (5 bases). Trimming cost V 3 bases and J 5 bases, with 14 bases left between them. The CDR3 sequence is 14 residues long. Per the germline V gene, CDR1 is SGHDT and CDR2 is YYEEEE. The CDR3 loop is CASSWQQGTTEAFF. The DNA of the CDR3 is TGTGCCAGCAGCTGGCAGCAGGGAACAACTGAAGCTTTCTTT. The full variable domain, in which reference TRBV5-6 and TRBJ1-1 provide the parts outside the CDR3, is DAGVTQSPTHLIKTRGQQVTLRCSPKSGHDTVSWYQQALGQGPQFIFQYYEEEERQRGNFPDRFSGHQFPNYSSELNVNALLLGDSALYLCASSWQQGTTEAFFGQGTRLTVV.

The chain recombines TRBV7-2 with TRBJ2-5; D is possibly TRBD2 (6 bases). CDR1 and CDR2 (germline): SGHTA, FQGNSA. The CDR3 loop spans 13 amino acids. Deletions cut 4 bases from V and 5 bases from J, with 11 bases between. For the CDR3, the DNA is TGTGCCAGCAGCTCTGTGAGCGGGGAGACCCAGTACTTC. This encodes CASSSVSGETQYF.

This clone was observed a few times. The gene calls are TRBV18 and TRBJ2-2; tentative D call: TRBD2 (6 bases). CDR3 length equals 20 residues. The germline V gene encodes CDR1 KGHSH and CDR2 LQKENI. V lost 0 bases and J 5 bases, leaving 25 bases between the germline ends. CDR3 DNA: TGTGCCAGCTCACCACCGGGCGTTGCGGGGCTCTACGGCGGGACCGGGGAGCTGTTTTTT. Residues: CASSPPGVAGLYGGTGELFF.

The chain has TRBV28 and TRBJ2-7; 9 bases fit TRBD2. The ends lost 5 bases at V and 1 base at J; junction bases unmatched: 6. The V gene's germline CDR1 is MDHEN and CDR2 SYDVKM. The CDR3 contains 15 residues. CDR3 protein: CASSTPGLASYEQYF. CDR3 coding DNA: TGTGCCAGCAGTACCCCGGGACTAGCTTCCTACGAGCAGTACTTC.

This rearrangement joins TRBV10-3 to TRBJ2-7; possibly TRBD2 for D (6 bases). The CDR3 has 12 residues. CDR1 is ENHRY, CDR2 SYGVKD, per germline. V was shortened by 10 bases and J by 5 bases, with 15 bases between the two germline ends. The CDR3 sequence is CASRGTTHEQYV. CDR3 DNA sequence: TGTGCCAGCCGCGGGACCACCCACGAGCAGTACGTC.

V is TRBV19 and J is TRBJ1-5, with D perhaps TRBD1 (5 bases). Trimming took off 3 bases at V and 7 bases at J, with 13 bases between the two ends. Looked up from germline, CDR1 is LNHDA and CDR2 is SQIVND (reference sequence). This CDR3 contains 14 residues. CDR3 DNA: TGTGCCAGTAGTATTGGGGGGTCGGGGCAGCCCCAGCATTTT. It is translated as CASSIGGSGQPQHF.

This clone has a single count. This rearrangement joins TRBV7-2 to TRBJ1-1; unclear D gene. Germline V CDR1 and CDR2: SGHTA, FQGNSA. The length of the CDR3 is 12 residues. V was trimmed by 8 bases and J by 4 bases, leaving 11 bases between them. The CDR3 DNA is TGTGCCAGCCGACCCCCAGGCACTGAAGCTTTCTTT. This translates into CASRPPGTEAFF. The variable domain in full, with the rest retrieved from reference TRBV7-2 and TRBJ1-1, is GAGVSQSPSNKVTEKGKDVELRCDPISGHTALYWYRQSLGQGLEFLIYFQGNSAPDKSGLPSDRFSAERTGGSVSTLTIQRTQQEDSAVYLCASRPPGTEAFFGQGTRLTVV.

The J gene is TRBJ2-3, the V gene TRBV6-5; 8 nucleotides line up with TRBD2. This CDR3 spans 14 amino acids. Germline V gene sequence: CDR1 MNHEY, CDR2 SVGAGI. With V trimmed by 8 bases and J by 2 bases, 6 bases remained unmatched. The CDR3 sequence is CASANSGVTDTQYF. The CDR3 DNA reads TGTGCCAGCGCAAATAGCGGGGTCACAGATACGCAGTATTTT.

This chain links TRBV6-5 with TRBJ2-3, with 10 bases aligning to TRBD2. CDR1 is MNHEY and CDR2 is SVGAGI in the germline V gene. The CDR3 is made up of 15 amino acids. V shed 5 bases, J shed 2 bases, and the junction held 4 bases outside the gene matches. CDR3 bases: TGTGCCAGCAGTAGCGGGAGGGCCATCACAGATACGCAGTATTTT. This gives the protein CASSSGRAITDTQYF.

CDR3 nucleotide sequence: TGTGCCAGCAGTCCTTCCTATTGGCGGGGGGGGGCAGATACGCAGTATTTT. Its protein is CASSPSYWRGGADTQYF. The rearrangement uses TRBV27 and TRBJ2-3, with TRBD2 matching 9 bases. V was pared by 5 bases and J by 4 bases, with 13 bases of the junction left unmatched. This CDR3 has 17 amino acids. CDR1 MNHEY and CDR2 SMNVEV come from the germline V gene (reference sequence).

The chain recombines TRBV4-3 with TRBJ1-4; D not certain. Germline V gene lookup returns CDR1 LGHNA and CDR2 YSLEER. V was shortened by 1 base and J by 7 bases, with 7 bases between the two germline ends. This CDR3 has 13 amino acids. Here the CDR3 DNA reads TGCGCCAGCAGCCAAGCACCAGGTGAAAAACTGTTTTTT. This translates into CASSQAPGEKLFF.

The rearrangement uses TRBV5-6 and TRBJ1-3; TRBD1 matches at 8 bases. V was pared by 5 bases and J by 0 bases, with 10 bases of the junction left unmatched. In germline, CDR1 is SGHDT, CDR2 YYEEEE. CDR3 length: 17 amino acids. The CDR3: CASSTFRTGRSGNTIYF. The CDR3 DNA is TGTGCCAGCAGTACCTTTCGGACAGGGCGCTCTGGAAACACCATATATTTT.

J is TRBJ2-1 and V is TRBV3-1 (or the pseudogene TRBV3-2), with TRBD2 matching over 8 bases. The CDR3 has 15 amino acids. V lost 6 bases to trimming and J lost 8 bases; unmatched junction nucleotides: 12. Germline lookup yields CDR1 LGHDT and CDR2 YNNKEL (reference sequence). The CDR3 nucleotides read TGTGCCAGCAGTCGCGCCGGGACTAGATTACATGAGCAGTTCTTC. It codes for CASSRAGTRLHEQFF.

The CDR3 loop reads CASSSQGAQGEKLFF. The CDR3 nucleotides are TGTGCCAGCAGCTCACAGGGGGCGCAGGGTGAAAAACTGTTTTTT. The chain uses TRBV7-3 and TRBJ1-4; 9 positions match TRBD1. V lost 4 bases and J lost 7; bases outside the gene matches: 7. In germline, CDR1 is SGHTA, CDR2 FQGTGA. There are 15 residues in the CDR3.

The chain employs TRBV10-3 and TRBJ1-6, with a possible D match to TRBD1 (5 bases). The germline V gene encodes CDR1 ENHRY and CDR2 SYGVKD. Trimming took 7 bases from V and 4 from J, leaving 11 bases between them. The CDR3 is 14 amino acids. The chain's CDR3 is CAINQGTYNSPLHF. The DNA of the CDR3 is TGTGCCATCAACCAGGGCACGTATAATTCACCCCTCCACTTT.

V and J are TRBV7-6 and TRBJ1-4, with D maybe TRBD1 (6 bases). Trimming took 5 bases from V and 6 from J, leaving 16 bases between them. The CDR3 consists of 15 residues. Germline V gene lookup returns CDR1 SGHVS and CDR2 FNYEAQ. CDR3 amino acids: CASSPVGGGDEKLFF. The CDR3 bases are TGTGCCAGCAGCCCGGTTGGGGGGGGCGATGAAAAACTGTTTTTT.

V gene TRBV5-5 combines with J gene TRBJ1-1; TRBD1 agrees at 7 bases. The trim removed 4 bases at V and 7 bases at J, leaving 13 bases unmatched. The germline gives CDR1 SGHKS, CDR2 YYEKEE (reference sequence). This CDR3 has 15 amino acids. Written as DNA, the CDR3 is TGTGCCAGCAGCGAGGACTACGGGACAGCGTATGAAGCTTTCTTT. Protein product: CASSEDYGTAYEAFF. Full variable domain (missing parts from reference TRBV5-5 and TRBJ1-1): DAGVTQSPTHLIKTRGQQVTLRCSPISGHKSVSWYQQVLGQGPQFIFQYYEKEERGRGNFPDRFSARQFPNYSSELNVNALLLGDSALYLCASSEDYGTAYEAFFGQGTRLTVV.

The chain employs TRBV2 and TRBJ2-7, with D possibly TRBD1 on 5 matching bases. CDR3 length: 13 amino acids. Germline CDR1 and CDR2: SNHLY and FYNNEI. The V end lost 8 bases, the J end lost 0 bases, and 11 bases lay between the germline ends. The CDR3 DNA reads as TGTGCCAGCGAAGCACAGGCCTCCTACGAGCAGTACGTC. This gives the protein CASEAQASYEQYV.

In this sample, this clone turned up once. This chain links TRBV28 with TRBJ1-2; D ambiguous. V lost 5 bases to trimming and J lost 3 bases, with 4 bases between them. The CDR3 is 11 residues long. CDR1 and CDR2 from the germline V gene are MDHEN and SYDVKM. Written as DNA, the CDR3 is TGTGCCAGCAGTCCCGACTATGGCTACACCTTC. Protein: CASSPDYGYTF.

V and J are TRBV2 and TRBJ1-5, with D possibly matching TRBD1 (6 bases). CDR3 length: 16 residues. The germline V and J ends were trimmed by 8 bases and 1 base, with 18 bases remaining between them. CDR1 SNHLY and CDR2 FYNNEI come from the germline V gene. The CDR3 DNA follows: TGTGCCAGCGACGACGCACAGGGATGGAGCAATCAGCCCCAGCATTTT. Translated: CASDDAQGWSNQPQHF.

This clone was observed a single time. The rearrangement uses TRBV4-3 and TRBJ2-2, with D tentatively TRBD1 (5 bases). V gave up 0 bases and J gave up 4 bases, with 15 bases separating them. Germline V lookup: CDR1 LGHNA, CDR2 YSLEER. The CDR3 has 17 residues. CDR3 DNA: TGCGCCAGCAGCCAAGATCCCCCCGGGCAGGGCACCGGGGAGCTGTTTTTT. Translated, it gives CASSQDPPGQGTGELFF.

This clone was picked up one time. The gene calls are TRBV5-1 and TRBJ1-2, with 8 bases aligning to TRBD1. The CDR3 is made up of 14 amino acids. Germline V CDR1 and CDR2: SGHRS, YFSETQ. The V segment lost 0 bases and the J segment 10 bases; nucleotides outside the gene matches: 8. The CDR3 spells CASSLGTGLNFYTF. CDR3 nucleotide sequence: TGCGCCAGCAGCTTGGGGACAGGGTTGAATTTCTACACCTTC.

The rearrangement joins TRBV4-3 to TRBJ1-2, with D perhaps matching TRBD1 (5 bases). Per germline, CDR1 LGHNA and CDR2 YSLEER. The CDR3 loop spans 15 amino acids. The ends were cut back, 4 bases at V and 3 bases at J, with 15 bases in the middle. The CDR3 DNA is TGCGCCAGCAGCCCCGGTAGCCCGGGGGACTATGGCTACACCTTC. This encodes CASSPGSPGDYGYTF.

The genes are TRBV7-2 and TRBJ2-1; 9 nucleotides align to TRBD2. The CDR3 consists of 15 residues. V shed 2 bases and J 8 bases; nucleotides not matched to a gene: 7. Germline CDR1 and CDR2: SGHTA and FQGNSA. CDR3: CASSLSGGPSDEQFF. The DNA of the CDR3 is TGTGCCAGCAGCTTAAGCGGGGGGCCTTCGGATGAGCAGTTCTTC.

The chain employs TRBV4-1 and TRBJ2-7, with D perhaps TRBD2 (6 bases). This CDR3 is 16 amino acids long. The germline gives CDR1 MGHRA, CDR2 YSYEKL. V lost 4 bases to trimming and J lost 0 bases, with 16 bases between them. For the CDR3, the DNA is TGCGCCAGCAGCCGGCCGGTGGCGGGGACCTCCTACGAGCAGTACTTC. It encodes CASSRPVAGTSYEQYF.

This clone was observed a handful of times. V gene TRBV7-2 combines with J gene TRBJ1-2; D is uncertain. Germline loops: CDR1 SGHTA, CDR2 FQGNSA. V was trimmed by 1 base and J by 4 bases, leaving 7 bases between them. The CDR3 sequence is 13 residues long. For the CDR3, the DNA is TGTGCCAGCAGCTTAGAGAGTTTCTATGGCTACACCTTC. Residues: CASSLESFYGYTF.